The entry that follows covers one TCR beta chain sequence. This CDR3 spans 15 amino acids. CDR1 SGHAT and CDR2 FQNNGV come from the germline V gene. V gave up 5 bases and J gave up 8 bases, with 19 bases separating them. The repertoire was sequenced with immunoSEQ multiplex PCR; TCRdb's copy has only in-frame clones and lacks some. The sample holds approximately 67,000 clones, under 95% seen once. The data are from a study of OX40 agonist ivuxolimab in advanced cancers. Study overall: The drug used for patients, ivuxolimab, was an agonistic anti-OX40 (CD134) antibody. Ivuxolimab was delivered to patients intravenously every 2 weeks at doses spanning 0.01 to 10 mg/kg.

The chain has TRBV11-2 and TRBJ2-1, with D uncertain. The source material was CD4+ or CD8+ T cells sorted from blood, sampled in a trial of the OX40 agonist ivuxolimab. This TCR came from an adult with an advanced solid tumor such as melanoma, head and neck, liver or kidney cancer. CDR3 residues: CASSPAGPVSYEQFF. CDR3 DNA: TGTGCCAGCAGCCCCGCAGGCCCCGTAAGCTATGAGCAGTTCTTC.